This is a list of T cell receptor beta chains from one sample in a study of T cells expressing NK-cell markers. For each CDR3 protein, TCRdb gives one entry from its re-call of the 5' RACE reads, without DNA. The repertoire table contains fewer than 400,000 distinct CDR3 sequences. Specimen: blood T cells: a sorted CD56 or NKG2C T cell subset, CD4+ or CD8+ T cells, or bulk PBMC T cells (not recorded which). The source is a man aged 18-70 years in good health. CDR3s include the opening cysteine and the closing phenylalanine or tryptophan.

V	J	CDR3
TRBV2	TRBJ1-6	CASRPAANSPLHF
TRBV11-3	TRBJ2-2	CASSPQTGGVGTGELFF
TRBV21-1	TRBJ1-6	CASSTQRVYSSPLHF
TRBV18	TRBJ2-3	CASSPPLSTDTQYF
TRBV7-2	TRBJ1-1	CASSSYGLDTEAFF
TRBV27	TRBJ2-5	CASSFSAGTLGGTQYF
TRBV20-1	TRBJ2-3	CSASRGQGSTDTQYF
TRBV5-5	TRBJ2-1	CASSLLGGVSYNEQFF
TRBV10-3	TRBJ2-1	CATGTSGGALFEQFF
TRBV7-2	TRBJ2-5	CASSYGQGTVETQYF
TRBV20-1	TRBJ1-2	CSAGVLSNYGYTF
TRBV7-2	TRBJ1-4	CASSPTPDEKLFF
TRBV7-2	TRBJ2-7	CASSYLGSYEQYF
TRBV7-6	TRBJ2-3	CASSPWFERGRSTDTQYF
TRBV7-9	TRBJ2-5	CASSLGTSGVQETQYF
TRBV29-1	TRBJ2-7	CSVFKTGDSLEQYF
TRBV14	TRBJ2-1	CASRPRYSRLGNEQFF
TRBV20-1	TRBJ2-1	CSASLLAGGSVYNEQFF
TRBV6-2/TRBV6-3	TRBJ2-3	CASSYRGRATDTQYF
TRBV12-3/TRBV12-4	TRBJ2-7	CASSPLTGLEQYF
TRBV28	TRBJ1-2	CASISGGLPDGYTF
TRBV7-9	TRBJ2-5	CASSLARGPPSETQYF
TRBV6-5	TRBJ2-3	CASSYSNTQYF
TRBV20-1	TRBJ2-5	CSANPDGAETQYF
TRBV7-2	TRBJ2-4	CASSFRDRLQYF
TRBV25-1	TRBJ1-5	CASSAQADQPQHF
TRBV25-1	TRBJ2-5	CASDFGGSGGYQETQYF
TRBV11-2	TRBJ2-1	CASSLSIRSSNEQFF
TRBV6-5	TRBJ1-1	CASSYLDVRSYTEAFF
TRBV20-1	TRBJ2-5	CSASQTGGYQETQYF
TRBV7-8	TRBJ2-1	CASSLARQRGKYNEQFF
TRBV11-2	TRBJ2-1	CASSLDVSTSYNEQFF
TRBV7-9	TRBJ1-2	CASSGRVEGYTF
TRBV4-2	TRBJ2-3	CASSQAADPSTDTQYF
TRBV19	TRBJ1-1	CASSSTVTEAFF
TRBV5-1	TRBJ2-1	CASSPPRQGNNEQFF
TRBV18	TRBJ1-5	CASSPKQGQPQHF
TRBV5-1	TRBJ2-3	CASSPRTANTDTQYF
TRBV27	TRBJ2-5	CASSLSPPTSGGGKTQYF
TRBV11-2	TRBJ2-5	CASSPRVAKRQETQYF
TRBV6-1	TRBJ1-4	CASSEWGVSNEKLFF
TRBV5-1	TRBJ2-2	CASSPGLAKNTGELFF